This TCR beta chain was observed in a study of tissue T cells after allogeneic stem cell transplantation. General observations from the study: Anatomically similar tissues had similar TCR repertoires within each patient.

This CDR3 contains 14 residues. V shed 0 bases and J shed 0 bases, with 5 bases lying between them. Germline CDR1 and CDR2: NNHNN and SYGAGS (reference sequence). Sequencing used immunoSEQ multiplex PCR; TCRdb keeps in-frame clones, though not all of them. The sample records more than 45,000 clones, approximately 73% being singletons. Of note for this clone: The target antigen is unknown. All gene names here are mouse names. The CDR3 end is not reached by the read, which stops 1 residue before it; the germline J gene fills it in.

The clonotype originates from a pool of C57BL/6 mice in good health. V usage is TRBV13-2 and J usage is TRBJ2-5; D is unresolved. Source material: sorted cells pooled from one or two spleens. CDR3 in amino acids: CASGDESNQDTQYF. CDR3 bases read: TGTGCCAGCGGTGATGAAAGTAACCAAGACACCCAGTAC.